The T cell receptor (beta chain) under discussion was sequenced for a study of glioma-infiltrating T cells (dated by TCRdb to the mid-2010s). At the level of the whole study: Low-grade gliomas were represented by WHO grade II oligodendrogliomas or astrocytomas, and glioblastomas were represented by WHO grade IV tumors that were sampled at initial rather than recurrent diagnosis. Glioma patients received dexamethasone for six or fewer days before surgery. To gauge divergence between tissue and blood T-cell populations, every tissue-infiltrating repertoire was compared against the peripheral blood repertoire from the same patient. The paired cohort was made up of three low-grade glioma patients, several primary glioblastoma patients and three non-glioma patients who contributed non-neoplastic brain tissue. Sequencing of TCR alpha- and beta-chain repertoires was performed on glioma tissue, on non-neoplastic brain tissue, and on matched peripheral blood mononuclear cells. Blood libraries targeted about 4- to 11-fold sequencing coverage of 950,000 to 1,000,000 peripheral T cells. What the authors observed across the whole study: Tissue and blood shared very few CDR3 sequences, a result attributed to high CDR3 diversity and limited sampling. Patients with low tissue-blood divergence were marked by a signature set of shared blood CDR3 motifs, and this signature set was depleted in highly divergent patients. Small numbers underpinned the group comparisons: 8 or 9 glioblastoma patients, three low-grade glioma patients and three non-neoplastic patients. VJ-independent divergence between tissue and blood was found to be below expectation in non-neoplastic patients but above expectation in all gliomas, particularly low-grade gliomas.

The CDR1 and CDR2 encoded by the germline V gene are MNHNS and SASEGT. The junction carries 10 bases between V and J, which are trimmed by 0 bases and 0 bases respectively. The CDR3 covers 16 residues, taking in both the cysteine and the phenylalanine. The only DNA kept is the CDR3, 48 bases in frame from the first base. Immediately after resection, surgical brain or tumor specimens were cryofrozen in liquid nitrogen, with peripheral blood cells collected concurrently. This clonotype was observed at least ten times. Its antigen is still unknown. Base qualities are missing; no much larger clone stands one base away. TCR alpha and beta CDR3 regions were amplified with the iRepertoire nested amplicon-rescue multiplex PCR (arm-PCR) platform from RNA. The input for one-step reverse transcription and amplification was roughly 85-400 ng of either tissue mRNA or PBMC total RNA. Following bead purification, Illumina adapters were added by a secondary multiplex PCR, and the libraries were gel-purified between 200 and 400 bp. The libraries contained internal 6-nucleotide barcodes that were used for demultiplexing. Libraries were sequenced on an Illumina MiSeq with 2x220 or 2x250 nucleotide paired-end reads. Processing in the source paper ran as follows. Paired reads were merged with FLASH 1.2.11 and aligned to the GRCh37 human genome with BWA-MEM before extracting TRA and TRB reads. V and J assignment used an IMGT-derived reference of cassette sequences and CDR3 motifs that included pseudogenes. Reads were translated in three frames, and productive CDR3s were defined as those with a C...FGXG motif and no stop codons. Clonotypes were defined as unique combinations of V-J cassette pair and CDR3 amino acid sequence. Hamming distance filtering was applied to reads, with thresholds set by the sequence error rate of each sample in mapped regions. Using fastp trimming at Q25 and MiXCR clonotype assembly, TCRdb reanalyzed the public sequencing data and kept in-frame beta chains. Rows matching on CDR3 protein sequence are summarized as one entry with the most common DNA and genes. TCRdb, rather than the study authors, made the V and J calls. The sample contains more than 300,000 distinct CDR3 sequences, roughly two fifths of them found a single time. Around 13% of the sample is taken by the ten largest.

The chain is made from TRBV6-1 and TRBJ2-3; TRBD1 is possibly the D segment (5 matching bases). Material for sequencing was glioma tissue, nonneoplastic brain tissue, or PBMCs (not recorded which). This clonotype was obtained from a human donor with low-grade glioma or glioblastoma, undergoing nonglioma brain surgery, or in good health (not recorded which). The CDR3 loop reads CASSEAGQGSTDTQYF. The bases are TGTGCCAGCAGTGAAGCGGGGCAGGGCAGCACAGATACGCAGTATTTT.